The 14 T cell receptor beta chains reported below all come from one sample, sequenced in a study of T cell repertoires in cytomegalovirus infection. TCRdb used MiXCR to reprocess the reads, holding one entry per CDR3 protein. The sample comprises around 230,000 distinct CDR3 sequences, roughly 6.5% of which are singletons, and under 7.5% rests with the top ten. Specimen: PBMCs. All receptors come from a human donor in good health (CMV status not recorded). Some clones in this sample may be carry-over from other donors' samples.

The chain is built from TRBV7-9 and TRBJ1-1; 8 positions agree with TRBD1. The trim removed 5 bases at V and 1 base at J, leaving 12 bases unmatched. Germline values: CDR1 SEHNR, CDR2 FQNEAQ (reference sequence). The CDR3 has 17 residues. In DNA form, the CDR3 reads TGTGCCAGCAGCGGGCGGGGGACAGGATTGGAGAACACTGAAGCTTTCTTT. The encoded protein is CASSGRGTGLENTEAFF.

The table lists this clonotype with many counts. Given a much more abundant clone one base away, this may be a read error. V and J are TRBV7-6 and TRBJ1-1, with D perhaps TRBD1 (6 bases). Per the germline V gene, CDR1 is SGHVS and CDR2 is FNYEAQ. CDR3 length: 13 amino acids. The germline V and J ends were trimmed by 5 bases and 1 base, with 8 bases remaining between them. The CDR3 is CASSVQGNTEAFF. CDR3 in DNA: TGTGCCAGCAGCGTACAGGGGAACACTGAAGCTTTCTTT.

On this clonotype itself: A read error may be the cause here, since a much bigger clone is one base away. The conserved final phenylalanine or tryptophan is absent from the CDR3, which likely points to a read error. This sequence joins TRBV7-2 and TRBJ2-3; 8 bases match TRBD1. Trimming took 8 bases from V and 2 from J; bases not matched to a gene: 6. Germline CDR1 and CDR2: SGHTA and FQGNSA. This CDR3 has 14 residues. Here the CDR3 reads CASRLQGATDTQYY. The CDR3 DNA reads TGTGCCAGCCGCCTGCAGGGGGCCACAGATACGCAGTATTAT.

This clonotype was recorded at least ten times. V gene TRBV5-1 combines with J gene TRBJ1-6; a possible D gene is TRBD1 (6 bases). The CDR3 extends over 15 amino acids. Germline CDR1 is SGHRS and CDR2 is YFSETQ. V was pared by 3 bases and J by 9 bases, with 16 bases between. CDR3 protein: CASSWDTLTGSPLHF. The CDR3, as DNA: TGCGCCAGCAGCTGGGACACCCTAACTGGTTCACCCCTCCACTTT.

This clonotype occurred many times. The rearrangement joins TRBV4-3 to TRBJ2-7; D gene unclear. The CDR3 is 14 residues long. V was shortened by 0 bases and J by 2 bases, with 8 bases between the two germline ends. Germline CDR1 reads LGHNA; CDR2 reads YSLEER. CDR3 in amino acids: CASSQDYSPYEQYF. The DNA of the CDR3 is TGCGCCAGCAGCCAAGATTACAGTCCCTACGAGCAGTACTTC.

The table lists this clonotype with many counts. The rearrangement uses TRBV6-5 and TRBJ1-5; no reliable D call. In germline, CDR1 is MNHEY, CDR2 SVGAGI. The CDR3 has 17 residues. The germline V and J ends were trimmed by 2 bases and 1 base, with 15 bases remaining between them. The CDR3 DNA reads TGTGCCAGCAGTTACCCAGAGGGAGGGATGAGCAATCAGCCCCAGCATTTT. It translates to CASSYPEGGMSNQPQHF.

The rearrangement joins TRBV5-1 to TRBJ2-1; 10 bases map to TRBD2. The CDR3 runs to 19 residues. The junction had 13 bases not matched to a gene; V was cut back by 4 bases and J by 0 bases. Germline lookup yields CDR1 SGHRS and CDR2 YFSETQ. CDR3 coding DNA: TGCGCCAGCAGCAATCGACGGTCTCTAGCGGGAGCCTCCTACAATGAGCAGTTCTTC. It yields the protein CASSNRRSLAGASYNEQFF. Combining the CDR3 with reference TRBV5-1 and TRBJ2-1 gives the whole variable domain KAGVTQTPRYLIKTRGQQVTLSCSPISGHRSVSWYQQTPGQGLQFLFEYFSETQRNKGNFPGRFSGRQFSNSRSEMNVSTLELGDSALYLCASSNRRSLAGASYNEQFFGPGTRLTVL.

This clonotype came up many times. This chain joins TRBV7-9 and TRBJ2-2; possibly TRBD1 for D (5 bases). Trimming removed 5 bases from V and 6 bases from J, with 16 bases in between. This CDR3 region has 15 residues. Germline V gene data show CDR1 as SEHNR and CDR2 as FQNEAQ (reference sequence). In DNA, the CDR3 is TGTGCCAGCAGCCCATCCAGGGTTGGGTCCGGGGAGCTGTTTTTT. Translation: CASSPSRVGSGELFF.

This clonotype came up many times. The chain is built from TRBV20-1 and TRBJ2-5; TRBD2 matches 10 bases. J was trimmed by 5 bases and V by 6 bases; bases with no gene match: 12. The CDR3 length is 15 residues. The germline V gene encodes CDR1 DFQATT and CDR2 SNEGSKA (reference sequence). The CDR3 nucleotides read TGCAGTGCCCTACTAGCGGGGACGGGGTGGGAGACCCAGTACTTC. It yields the protein CSALLAGTGWETQYF.

This clonotype was counted only a few times. The rearrangement joins TRBV2 to TRBJ2-1; 9 bases are a match to TRBD2. The CDR3 has 14 amino acids. With V trimmed by 9 bases and J by 6 bases, 9 bases remained unmatched. Looked up from germline, CDR1 is SNHLY and CDR2 is FYNNEI. CDR3 DNA sequence: TGTGCCAGAGGCGGGACTAGCTCGTTCAATGAGCAGTTCTTC. Translated: CARGGTSSFNEQFF.

This clonotype was detected many times. The rearrangement uses TRBV7-6 and TRBJ1-1, with TRBD1 identical over 7 bases. Germline V lookup: CDR1 SGHVS, CDR2 FNYEAQ. This CDR3 is 13 amino acids long. The ends lost 8 bases at V and 1 base at J; junction bases unmatched: 4. CDR3 in DNA: TGTGCCAGCGCACAGGGGCCGAACACTGAAGCTTTCTTT. Residues: CASAQGPNTEAFF.

Many counts were recorded for this clonotype. DNA for the CDR3: TGTGCCAGCAGCAACTCCCCGACCGGGGATGAGCAGTTCTTC. Translated: CASSNSPTGDEQFF. This sequence joins TRBV7-3 and TRBJ2-1, with TRBD2 as a possible D gene (5 bases). Germline CDR1 and CDR2: SGHTA and FQGTGA. The CDR3 runs to 14 residues. The V gene lost 5 bases and the J gene lost 8 bases, with 16 bases spanning the gap.

This clonotype was seen at least ten times. The V and J genes are TRBV29-1 and TRBJ2-3, with 10 bases fitting TRBD2. The CDR3 contains 16 residues. Germline CDR1 and CDR2: SQVTM and ANQGSEA. V was pared by 4 bases and J by 3 bases, with 10 bases of the junction left unmatched. This CDR3 is CSVGGSSGGGTDTQYF. In DNA form, the CDR3 reads TGCAGCGTTGGGGGGTCTAGCGGGGGAGGGACAGATACGCAGTATTTT.

This clonotype was detected ten times or more. This chain connects TRBV6-2 or TRBV6-3 to TRBJ2-5; maybe TRBD1 (6 bases). The V and J ends lost 2 bases and 1 base respectively, with 11 bases between them. The CDR3 consists of 15 residues. Per germline, CDR1 MNHEY and CDR2 SVGEGT. The CDR3 coding sequence is TGTGCCAGCAGTTACCGACAGGCCATCCAAGAGACCCAGTACTTC. As protein: CASSYRQAIQETQYF.